The 29 T cell receptor beta chains reported below all come from one sample, sequenced in a study of blood T cell repertoires in COVID-19. Produced via immunoSEQ multiplex PCR; TCRdb's table is partial and in-frame only. The sample includes over 85,000 clones, 80% to 90% seen only once; the top ten take just under 20%. The sequenced sample consisted of peripheral blood. These receptors all stem from a human donor in a cohort sampled during active COVID-19.

The genes are TRBV6-5 and TRBJ2-2; no clear D. CDR1 MNHEY and CDR2 SVGAGI come from the germline V gene. V lost 4 bases and J 1 base, leaving 7 bases between the germline ends. There are 14 residues in the CDR3. In DNA, the CDR3 is TGTGCCAGCAGTTGGCACATGAACACCGGGGAGCTGTTTTTT. It yields the protein CASSWHMNTGELFF.

V is TRBV19 and J is TRBJ1-1; D possibly corresponds to TRBD1 (5 bases). The CDR3 spans 15 residues. The germline gives CDR1 LNHDA, CDR2 SQIVND (reference sequence). V was cut by 4 bases and J by 1 base, with 13 bases left in between. The CDR3 coding sequence is TGTGCCAGTAGTACCAGAAGGACAAGGAACACTGAAGCTTTCTTT. It codes for CASSTRRTRNTEAFF.

V is TRBV5-6 and J is TRBJ1-2; D unresolved. The germline V gene encodes CDR1 SGHDT and CDR2 YYEEEE. The ends were cut back, 1 base at V and 2 bases at J, with 15 bases in the middle. CDR3 length equals 16 residues. The CDR3 bases are TGTGCCAGCAGCTTGTTGGGGAGACGGGAAAACTATGGCTACACCTTC. The encoded protein is CASSLLGRRENYGYTF.

The chain recombines TRBV2 with TRBJ2-3; D is perhaps TRBD2 (6 bases). Per the germline V gene, CDR1 is SNHLY and CDR2 is FYNNEI. This CDR3 contains 14 residues. Between the trimmed V and J ends, which lost 2 bases and 5 bases, there was a span of 11 bases. The CDR3 sequence is CASSERRDGDTQYF. The DNA for the CDR3 is TGTGCCAGCAGTGAAAGGAGGGACGGAGATACGCAGTATTTT.

The chain has TRBV5-1 and TRBJ2-7; D might be TRBD2 (6 bases). Per the germline V gene, CDR1 is SGHRS and CDR2 is YFSETQ. Trimming cost V 4 bases and J 6 bases, with 29 bases left between them. This CDR3 contains 18 residues. The CDR3 is CASSPEGPWHVEAGEQYF. The CDR3 coding sequence is TGCGCCAGCAGCCCGGAGGGACCTTGGCATGTGGAGGCTGGCGAGCAGTACTTC.

The chain carries TRBV14 and TRBJ1-3; D is ambiguous. This CDR3 is 12 amino acids long. Trimming pared 5 bases from V and 4 bases from J, leaving 6 bases between. Germline CDR1 SGHDN, CDR2 FVKESK. DNA for the CDR3: TGTGCCAGCAGCGAGGAAGGAAACACCATATATTTT. Amino acid sequence: CASSEEGNTIYF.

This chain uses TRBV19 with TRBJ2-7, with a weak D call TRBD2 (6 bases). The CDR3 is 14 amino acids. V dropped 8 bases and J dropped 5 bases, with 19 bases sitting between them. Per germline, CDR1 LNHDA and CDR2 SQIVND (reference sequence). CDR3 sequence reads: CASRSMTSFHEQYF. As DNA, the CDR3 is TGTGCCAGTCGGTCCATGACTAGTTTCCACGAGCAGTACTTC. Complete variable domain (other parts from reference TRBV19 and TRBJ2-7): DGGITQSPKYLFRKEGQNVTLSCEQNLNHDAMYWYRQDPGQGLRLIYYSQIVNDFQKGDIAEGYSVSREKKESFPLTVTSAQKNPTAFYLCASRSMTSFHEQYFGPGTRLTVT.

V usage is TRBV4-3 and J usage is TRBJ2-1, with 9 bases aligning to TRBD1. CDR3 length: 16 amino acids. Germline CDR1 reads LGHNA; CDR2 reads YSLEER. Germline trimming cut 0 bases from V and 3 bases from J; bases unmatched to any gene: 3. CDR3 in amino acids: CASSQDWGQGYNEQFF. The CDR3 DNA sequence: TGCGCCAGCAGCCAAGATTGGGGACAGGGCTACAATGAGCAGTTCTTC.

The rearrangement joins TRBV27 to TRBJ1-2; the D gene is possibly TRBD1 (5 bases). The CDR3 runs 15 residues. Trimming left V 4 bases short and J 0 bases short, with 12 bases between. CDR1 MNHEY and CDR2 SMNVEV come from the germline V gene (reference sequence). The CDR3 nucleotides are TGTGCCAGCAGTTCGGACAAATCGACTAACTATGGCTACACCTTC. Its protein is CASSSDKSTNYGYTF.

The V gene is TRBV19, the J gene TRBJ2-2; TRBD2 might be the D (5 bases). V shed 4 bases and J shed 1 base, with 16 bases lying between them. This CDR3 is 17 amino acids long. Germline loops: CDR1 LNHDA, CDR2 SQIVND (reference sequence). This CDR3 is CASSTTEAYQNTGELFF. The CDR3 bases are TGTGCCAGTAGTACAACGGAGGCCTACCAGAACACCGGGGAGCTGTTTTTT.

The chain joins TRBV27 to TRBJ2-2; D gene unclear. Germline V lookup: CDR1 MNHEY, CDR2 SMNVEV (reference sequence). Trimming took 8 bases from V and 9 from J, leaving 10 bases between them. This CDR3 region has 11 residues. CDR3 bases: TGTGCCAGCTCGAATAGCCGGGAGCTGTTTTTT. This codes for CASSNSRELFF.

This clone was seen a handful of times. This chain connects TRBV7-2 to TRBJ2-7; 8 nucleotides align to TRBD2. Germline V gives CDR1 SGHTA, CDR2 FQGNSA. The CDR3 runs 15 residues. J lost 5 bases, V lost 5 bases, and 11 bases had no gene match. In nucleotides, the CDR3 is TGTGCCAGCAGCCCTATAGGGATAGCGGGGAACGAGCAGTACTTC. Encoded protein: CASSPIGIAGNEQYF.

The gene calls are TRBV19 and TRBJ2-7; D is possibly TRBD2 (5 bases). CDR3 size: 13 residues. The V gene lost 7 bases and the J gene lost 7 bases, with 17 bases spanning the gap. Germline V lookup: CDR1 LNHDA, CDR2 SQIVND (reference sequence). The CDR3 reads CASTQRIDGEQYF. CDR3 nucleotide sequence: TGTGCCAGTACCCAGCGGATAGACGGTGAGCAGTACTTC.

Of note for this clone: The sample holds other DNA sequences that translate to the same CDR3. The chain recombines TRBV6-1 with TRBJ1-4, with D possibly being TRBD1 (6 bases). This CDR3 is 14 amino acids long. V lost 2 bases and J 7 bases, leaving 11 bases between the germline ends. Germline V gene sequence: CDR1 MNHNS, CDR2 SASEGT. The CDR3 sequence is CASSELGTPEKLFF. DNA for the CDR3: TGTGCCAGCAGTGAATTGGGGACACCTGAAAAACTGTTTTTT.

CDR3 loop: CASSLYPRGYEQYF. The CDR3 DNA sequence: TGCGCCAGCAGCTTGTACCCCCGGGGGTACGAGCAGTACTTC. The chain has TRBV5-1 and TRBJ2-7; weak D call: TRBD2 (6 bases). V lost 1 base and J lost 4, with 12 bases in between. The germline V gene has CDR1 SGHRS and CDR2 YFSETQ. The CDR3 spans 14 residues.

V usage is TRBV9 and J usage is TRBJ2-1; D not resolved. The CDR3 has 14 amino acids. CDR1 and CDR2 (germline): SGDLS, YYNGEE. V was trimmed by 0 bases and J by 5 bases, leaving 9 bases between them. Written as DNA, the CDR3 is TGTGCCAGCAGCGTAGGGAGCGCGAACAATGAGCAGTTCTTC. This translates into CASSVGSANNEQFF.

The chain is built from TRBV5-1 and TRBJ1-1; 10 positions match TRBD1. There are 16 residues in the CDR3. From germline, CDR1 is SGHRS and CDR2 YFSETQ. V gave up 4 bases and J gave up 4 bases; unmatched junction bases: 10. CDR3 coding DNA: TGCGCCAGCAGCCCGGACAGGGGGGCGTTTGGCACTGAAGCTTTCTTT. This encodes CASSPDRGAFGTEAFF. The variable domain in full, with the rest retrieved from reference TRBV5-1 and TRBJ1-1, is KAGVTQTPRYLIKTRGQQVTLSCSPISGHRSVSWYQQTPGQGLQFLFEYFSETQRNKGNFPGRFSGRQFSNSRSEMNVSTLELGDSALYLCASSPDRGAFGTEAFFGQGTRLTVV.

This chain connects TRBV5-1 to TRBJ2-2, with D perhaps TRBD1 (8 bases). Germline loops: CDR1 SGHRS, CDR2 YFSETQ. V lost 9 bases and J 4 bases, leaving 19 bases between the germline ends. CDR3 length: 15 amino acids. The CDR3 is CATQGGTGPTGELFF. Here the CDR3 DNA reads TGCGCCACCCAGGGAGGGACAGGCCCCACCGGGGAGCTGTTTTTT.

The chain carries TRBV6-6 and TRBJ1-5; D gene uncertain. With 5 bases removed from V and 5 bases from J, the gap between germline ends came to 7 bases. Germline CDR1 MNHNY, CDR2 SVGAGI (reference sequence). The CDR3 loop spans 12 amino acids. The CDR3 region is CASSISDQPQHF. The DNA for the CDR3 is TGTGCCAGCAGTATCAGCGATCAGCCCCAGCATTTT.

There are a few counts of this clone. The chain uses TRBV4-3 and TRBJ1-5; no clear D. Trimming took 0 bases from V and 10 from J, leaving 13 bases between them. The CDR3 contains 14 residues. The V gene's germline CDR1 is LGHNA and CDR2 YSLEER. CDR3 loop: CASSQDMGRRPQHF. Written as DNA, the CDR3 is TGCGCCAGCAGCCAAGACATGGGCCGCCGACCCCAGCATTTT.

V and J are TRBV7-2 and TRBJ1-5, with 8 bases matching TRBD1. CDR1 is SGHTA and CDR2 is FQGNSA in the germline V gene. The trim removed 6 bases at V and 1 base at J, leaving 11 bases unmatched. The CDR3 totals 17 residues. The CDR3 DNA is TGTGCCAGCAGTTTAACCCCGGACAGGGAAAGCAATCAGCCCCAGCATTTT. Translation: CASSLTPDRESNQPQHF.

The chain links TRBV5-1 to TRBJ2-3; weak D call: TRBD1 (6 bases). This CDR3 contains 15 residues. V shed 3 bases and J shed 8 bases, with 19 bases lying between them. Germline loops: CDR1 SGHRS, CDR2 YFSETQ. DNA of the CDR3: TGCGCCAGCAGCTCACCGGGACACTCGCCGAGTACGCAGTATTTT. Protein: CASSSPGHSPSTQYF.

This clone was counted only a few times. The V gene is TRBV7-8, the J gene TRBJ1-5, with D perhaps TRBD1 (6 bases). Germline lookup yields CDR1 SGHVS and CDR2 FQNEAQ. CDR3 length: 16 residues. Trimming cost V 1 base and J 2 bases, with 12 bases left between them. The CDR3 sequence: CASSLVGGGGNQPQHF. The CDR3 bases are TGTGCCAGCAGCTTAGTAGGGGGAGGGGGCAATCAGCCCCAGCATTTT.

V gene TRBV2 combines with J gene TRBJ2-5, with D perhaps matching TRBD1 (6 bases). Per the germline V gene, CDR1 is SNHLY and CDR2 is FYNNEI. V was clipped by 2 bases and J by 5 bases, with 12 bases between them. This CDR3 is built from 14 residues. CDR3 nucleotide sequence: TGTGCCAGCAGTGAAAGGGCAGGGGTTGAGACCCAGTACTTC. Encoded protein: CASSERAGVETQYF.

This clone was observed a single time. CDR3 sequence reads: CASSIVASSPEAFF. In DNA form, the CDR3 reads TGTGCCAGTAGTATAGTGGCAAGTTCTCCTGAAGCTTTCTTT. V gene TRBV19 combines with J gene TRBJ1-1, with D unclear. This CDR3 is built from 14 residues. Germline V gene data show CDR1 as LNHDA and CDR2 as SQIVND (reference sequence). The V and J ends lost 1 base and 6 bases respectively, with 12 bases between them.

The chain couples TRBV2 to TRBJ2-5; a possible D gene is TRBD1 (5 bases). V lost 10 bases, J lost 2 bases, and 14 bases lay in between. Germline V gene data show CDR1 as SNHLY and CDR2 as FYNNEI. The CDR3 has 13 amino acids. The DNA of the CDR3 is TGTGCCAACCTAGACAGCCATCAAGAGACCCAGTACTTC. Amino acids: CANLDSHQETQYF.

The chain links TRBV4-1 to TRBJ1-1, with 10 bases fitting TRBD1. CDR3 length equals 15 residues. Trimming cost V 10 bases and J 4 bases; bases outside gene matches: 12. Germline values: CDR1 MGHRA, CDR2 YSYEKL. CDR3 nucleotides: TGCGCCACCGGGACAGGGGTCGTCGGGGGCACTGAAGCTTTCTTT. Its translation is CATGTGVVGGTEAFF.

CDR3 sequence reads: CASSQGGSGIRRFYEQYF. CDR3 nucleotide sequence: TGCGCCAGCAGCCAAGGAGGTTCGGGGATCCGGAGATTCTACGAGCAGTACTTC. This chain links TRBV4-1 with TRBJ2-7; perhaps TRBD2 as D (5 bases). This CDR3 is 18 amino acids long. In germline, CDR1 is MGHRA, CDR2 YSYEKL. Deletions cut 1 base from V and 3 bases from J, with 22 bases between.

This clone was detected a few times. The V gene is TRBV28, the J gene TRBJ1-6; D is possibly TRBD1 (5 bases). Per germline, CDR1 MDHEN and CDR2 SYDVKM. This CDR3 contains 15 residues. Trimming removed 5 bases at V and 9 bases at J, with 17 bases between. CDR3 DNA sequence: TGTGCCAGCAGTCCACCCGGGGGGATCCGTTCACCCCTCCACTTT. Translated: CASSPPGGIRSPLHF.